This TCR beta chain appears in the sequencing data of a study of blood T cell repertoires in COVID-19. Study in general: Some COVID-19 samples were acute and others convalescent; all came from the United States, Italy and Spain.

Generated by immunoSEQ multiplex PCR, the TCRdb table keeps only in-frame clones and is missing some. The table has approximately 190,000 clones, approximately 80% seen once. The V and J ends lost 4 bases and 7 bases, in that order; junction bases with no gene match: 6. Germline V gene data show CDR1 as SGDLS and CDR2 as YYNGEE. This CDR3 has 16 residues. The sequenced material came from peripheral blood. This sequence joins TRBV9 and TRBJ2-1; 15 bases fit TRBD2. The clonotype comes from a man between 60 and 70 years old with acute or convalescent COVID-19. The CDR3: CASSSGLAGGFNEQFF. The CDR3 region has the DNA TGTGCCAGCAGCTCGGGACTAGCGGGAGGTTTTAATGAGCAGTTCTTC.